Shown below are 21 T cell receptor beta chains from a single sample sequenced in a study of T cell clonality in common variable immunodeficiency. Broader study findings: In common variable immunodeficiency, TCR beta chains reportedly carried fewer deletions and N-nucleotide insertions.

Antigens of these TCRs are unknown. Produced via immunoSEQ multiplex PCR; TCRdb's table is partial and in-frame only. The sample shows approximately 17,000 clones, no singletons; the ten largest hold around 15%. The sequencing sample was made of peripheral blood mononuclear cells. All receptors come from a human donor with common variable immunodeficiency.

This clone was found a few times. Sequencing ends 3 residues short of the CDR3 end; the germline J gene provides the rest. The V gene is TRBV5-3, the J gene TRBJ1-6, with 9 bases matching TRBD1. TRBV5-3 is reported as an ORF; its role is uncertain. The CDR3 has 16 residues. Germline trimming cut 5 bases from V and 7 bases from J; bases unmatched to any gene: 10. The part of the CDR3 DNA that was read is TGTGCCAGAAGATGCCGACAGGGGGAAGGGAATTCACCC. Amino acids: CARRCRQGEGNSP. Given in full, the CDR3 is CARRCRQGEGNSPLHF.

This clone was counted many times. The missing CDR3 end, 3 residues past where the read stops, is filled in from the germline J gene. The rearrangement uses TRBV29-1 and TRBJ2-1, with TRBD2 identical over 11 bases. J lost 4 bases, V lost 8 bases, and 4 bases had no gene match. The CDR3 runs to 13 residues. CDR1 is SQVTM, CDR2 ANQGSEA, per germline. CDR3 bases read: TGCAGCACCGGGACTAGCGGATACAATGAG. Residues: CSTGTSGYNE. The whole CDR3 sequence reads CSTGTSGYNEQFF.

About this clone: The read terminates 3 residues ahead of where the CDR3 ends, so the germline J gene completes it. The rearrangement links TRBV5-1 to TRBJ1-4; tentatively, D is TRBD1 (6 bases). This CDR3 is built from 13 residues. V lost 1 base and J 7 bases, leaving 8 bases between the germline ends. Germline lookup yields CDR1 SGHRS and CDR2 YFSETQ. CDR3 bases read: TGCGCCAGCAGCTTGTTAGGGGGTGAAAAA. Protein sequence: CASSLLGGEK. The whole CDR3 region reads CASSLLGGEKLFF.

This clone was counted a few times. The DNA ends 3 residues before the CDR3 does, and the rest of the CDR3 is filled in from the germline J gene. The chain recombines TRBV19 with TRBJ1-5; D not certain. V dropped 7 bases and J dropped 2 bases, with 9 bases sitting between them. Per germline, CDR1 LNHDA and CDR2 SQIVND (reference sequence). The CDR3 has 13 residues. CDR3 sequence reads: CASKSRGNQPQHF. CDR3 bases read: TGTGCCAGTAAGAGTAGGGGCAATCAGCCC. Full variable domain (remainder filled in from reference TRBV19 and TRBJ1-5): DGGITQSPKYLFRKEGQNVTLSCEQNLNHDAMYWYRQDPGQGLRLIYYSQIVNDFQKGDIAEGYSVSREKKESFPLTVTSAQKNPTAFYLCASKSRGNQPQHFGDGTRLSIL.

The sample holds a few counts of this clone. The missing CDR3 end, 3 residues past where the read stops, is filled in from the germline J gene. The rearrangement links TRBV2 to TRBJ2-6; 9 positions match TRBD1. CDR3 length: 17 amino acids. The ends lost 2 bases at V and 4 bases at J; junction bases unmatched: 6. CDR1 and CDR2 (germline): SNHLY, FYNNEI. CDR3 loop: CASSENRGRVGANVLTF. CDR3 DNA (partial): TGTGCCAGCAGTGAAAACAGGGGGCGGGTGGGGGCCAACGTC.

This clone was picked up a small number of times. The read terminates 3 residues before the CDR3 end, so the remaining end is supplied by the germline J gene. The chain couples TRBV19 to TRBJ2-5; 13 bases line up with TRBD2. The ends lost 7 bases at V and 4 bases at J; junction bases unmatched: 9. This CDR3 comprises 16 residues. The germline gives CDR1 LNHDA, CDR2 SQIVND (reference sequence). CDR3 DNA (partial): TGTGCCAGTACCCGGACTAGCGGGAGTGGGCGAGAGACC. It specifies CASTRTSGSGRET. The whole CDR3 protein is CASTRTSGSGRETQYF.

This clone was picked up many times. The read ends 3 residues early relative to the CDR3; the germline J gene fills the gap. The J gene is TRBJ2-2, the V gene TRBV5-1, with 7 bases lining up with TRBD2. The CDR3 loop spans 19 amino acids. Germline V gives CDR1 SGHRS, CDR2 YFSETQ. V was clipped by 0 bases and J by 4 bases; unmatched bases: 15. The CDR3 here is CASSLEVSSGLVSTGELFF. The DNA read from the CDR3 is TGCGCCAGCAGCTTGGAAGTGAGTAGCGGACTAGTGTCCACCGGGGAG.

This clone has just a few counts. Read coverage stops 3 residues before the CDR3 terminus; the germline J gene supplies the remainder. The rearrangement links TRBV5-1 to TRBJ2-1; maybe TRBD1 (5 bases). This CDR3 has 15 amino acids. Trimming took 0 bases from V and 2 from J, leaving 9 bases between them. The germline gives CDR1 SGHRS, CDR2 YFSETQ. CDR3 region: CASSLAGYPYNEQFF. The covered CDR3 bases are TGCGCCAGCAGCTTGGCAGGGTACCCCTACAATGAG.

As to this clone: The DNA ends 3 residues before the CDR3 does, and the rest of the CDR3 is filled in from the germline J gene. The V call is TRBV29-1, the J call TRBJ2-7, with 9 bases identical to TRBD1. Unmatched junction bases numbered 13, after V lost 6 bases and J lost 1 base. The CDR3 is made up of 16 amino acids. From germline, CDR1 is SQVTM and CDR2 ANQGSEA. CDR3 sequence: CSVLPWGQGTSYEQYF. CDR3 DNA (partial): TGCAGCGTCCTACCGTGGGGACAGGGTACGTCCTACGAG.

This clone was seen more than once but under ten times. The read ends 3 residues early relative to the CDR3; the germline J gene fills the gap. The rearrangement links TRBV18 to TRBJ2-7, with TRBD2 matching 7 bases. This CDR3 contains 13 residues. Trimming at V came to 2 bases and at J to 5 bases, leaving 3 bases not matched to a gene. Per the germline V gene, CDR1 is KGHSH and CDR2 is LQKENI. The DNA read from the CDR3 is TGTGCCAGCTCACCATTGGGAGGGGACGAG. Translating it yields CASSPLGGDE. The entire CDR3 protein reads CASSPLGGDEQYF.

In this sample, this clone turned up many times. The CDR3 extends 3 residues past the end of the read, so its final part is completed from the germline J gene. This sequence joins TRBV7-3 and TRBJ1-1, with D tentatively TRBD1 (6 bases). CDR3 length: 16 residues. V lost 0 bases and J 5 bases, leaving 16 bases between the germline ends. Germline CDR1 SGHTA, CDR2 FQGTGA. The CDR3: CASSLTLGGGRTEAFF. The part of the CDR3 DNA that was read is TGTGCCAGCAGCTTAACTCTAGGGGGGGGCCGTACTGAA.

This clone occurred a few times. The CDR3 extends 3 residues past the end of the read, so its final part is completed from the germline J gene. The chain recombines TRBV7-2 with TRBJ1-3; D might be TRBD1 (6 bases). The CDR3 totals 16 residues. V was trimmed by 0 bases and J by 1 base, leaving 10 bases between them. Germline V gene lookup returns CDR1 SGHTA and CDR2 FQGNSA. The CDR3 bases that were read are TGTGCCAGCAGCTTAGCTACAGGGTTATCTGGAAACACC. Translation gives CASSLATGLSGNT. The entire CDR3 protein reads CASSLATGLSGNTIYF.

In its sample, this clone ranks as medium-sized (0.01 to 0.1%). Coverage ceases 3 residues before the CDR3 finishes, and the germline J gene fills in the end. V is TRBV20-1 and J is TRBJ2-1, with 8 positions matching TRBD2. Germline CDR1 reads DFQATT; CDR2 reads SNEGSKA (reference sequence). This CDR3 is built from 14 residues. J lost 7 bases, V lost 6 bases, and 11 bases had no gene match. Partial CDR3 DNA: TGCAGTGCAACCGGGACTAGTATTTTTAATGAG. This gives the protein CSATGTSIFNE. The full CDR3 is CSATGTSIFNEQFF.

This clone was recorded at least ten times. The DNA ends 3 residues before the CDR3 does, and the rest of the CDR3 is filled in from the germline J gene. The rearrangement uses TRBV19 and TRBJ1-5; 9 bases match TRBD1. CDR3 length: 14 amino acids. Trimming cost V 8 bases and J 9 bases; bases outside gene matches: 11. Germline loops: CDR1 LNHDA, CDR2 SQIVND (reference sequence). Here the CDR3 reads CASRTGALERPQHF. The covered CDR3 bases are TGTGCCAGTCGGACAGGGGCCCTTGAGAGGCCC.

In this sample, this clone turned up a few times. One end of the junction fails to match germline, which may point to a read error. The sequenced CDR3 bases are TGTGCCAGCGCACCAGGGCAGGGG. Amino acid sequence: CASAPGQG. The complete CDR3 sequence is CASAPGQGAFF. The V gene is TRBV18, the J gene TRBJ1-1, with a weak D call TRBD1 (6 bases). The read halts 3 residues ahead of the CDR3 end, with the missing end drawn from the germline J gene. CDR3 length: 11 residues. CDR1 is KGHSH, CDR2 LQKENI, per germline.

This clone was counted between two and nine times. With the read ending 3 residues before the CDR3 end, the germline J gene is used to fill in that end. This rearrangement joins TRBV2 to TRBJ1-1, with TRBD1 matching over 7 bases. In germline, CDR1 is SNHLY, CDR2 FYNNEI. Unmatched junction bases numbered 4, after V lost 2 bases and J lost 1 base. The CDR3 spans 15 residues. The CDR3 is CASSELGTENTEAFF. CDR3 DNA (partial): TGTGCCAGCAGTGAATTGGGGACAGAGAACACTGAA. The whole variable domain, filled in from reference TRBV2 and TRBJ1-1, reads EPEVTQTPSHQVTQMGQEVILRCVPISNHLYFYWYRQILGQKVEFLVSFYNNEISEKSEIFDDQFSVERPDGSNFTLKIRSTKLEDSAMYFCASSELGTENTEAFFGQGTRLTVV.

This clone has only a few counts. The CDR3 end lies 3 residues beyond the end of the read and is filled in from the germline J gene. This chain links TRBV2 with TRBJ2-1; 13 nucleotides line up with TRBD2. Unmatched junction bases numbered 4, after V lost 3 bases and J lost 8 bases. Germline V gives CDR1 SNHLY, CDR2 FYNNEI. The CDR3 is 15 residues long. This CDR3 reads CASSDGLAGVYEQFF. The covered CDR3 bases are TGTGCCAGCAGTGACGGACTAGCGGGAGTTTATGAG. The whole variable domain, filled in from reference TRBV2 and TRBJ2-1, reads EPEVTQTPSHQVTQMGQEVILRCVPISNHLYFYWYRQILGQKVEFLVSFYNNEISEKSEIFDDQFSVERPDGSNFTLKIRSTKLEDSAMYFCASSDGLAGVYEQFFGPGTRLTVL.

Note on this clone: The CDR3 end falls 3 residues outside the read, so it is completed with the germline J gene. The chain links TRBV5-1 to TRBJ1-1; no reliable D call. The CDR3 runs to 13 residues. Germline lookup yields CDR1 SGHRS and CDR2 YFSETQ. V was shortened by 6 bases and J by 0 bases, with 9 bases between the two germline ends. Incomplete CDR3 DNA: TGCGCCAGCACTTCGGGGTTGAACACTGAA. Translated: CASTSGLNTE. Given in full, the CDR3 is CASTSGLNTEAFF. Drawing the rest from reference TRBV5-1 and TRBJ1-1, the complete variable domain is KAGVTQTPRYLIKTRGQQVTLSCSPISGHRSVSWYQQTPGQGLQFLFEYFSETQRNKGNFPGRFSGRQFSNSRSEMNVSTLELGDSALYLCASTSGLNTEAFFGQGTRLTVV.

This clone was counted at least ten times. The DNA ends 3 residues before the CDR3 does, and the rest of the CDR3 is filled in from the germline J gene. The chain couples TRBV18 to TRBJ1-1; 9 nucleotides match TRBD1. The length of the CDR3 is 17 residues. CDR1 and CDR2 (germline): KGHSH, LQKENI. The J segment lost 5 bases and the V segment lost 3 bases, leaving 13 bases of the junction unmatched. The covered CDR3 bases are TGTGCCAGCTCACCCCGAACGGGGACAGGGTTAAATACTGAA. It specifies CASSPRTGTGLNTE. The CDR3 in its entirety is CASSPRTGTGLNTEAFF. The full variable domain, its missing parts supplied by reference TRBV18 and TRBJ1-1, is NAGVMQNPRHLVRRRGQEARLRCSPMKGHSHVYWYRQLPEEGLKFMVYLQKENIIDESGMPKERFSAEFPKEGPSILRIQQVVRGDSAAYFCASSPRTGTGLNTEAFFGQGTRLTVV.

Of note for this clone: The read ends 3 residues shy of where the CDR3 ends; the end is completed using the germline J gene. This chain links TRBV6-1 with TRBJ2-5; D gene unclear. V dropped 2 bases and J dropped 4 bases, with 11 bases sitting between them. The CDR3 runs 14 residues. The germline V gene has CDR1 MNHNS and CDR2 SASEGT. Incomplete CDR3 DNA: TGTGCCAGCAGTGAACTGAACGTCGGAGAGACC. Its translation is CASSELNVGET. The entire CDR3 sequence reads CASSELNVGETQYF.

This clone was observed a few times. The read ends 3 residues shy of where the CDR3 ends; the end is completed using the germline J gene. The chain has TRBV7-2 and TRBJ1-5; 7 bases are a match to TRBD1. V dropped 5 bases and J dropped 9; count of bases not matched to a gene: 10. The germline V gene has CDR1 SGHTA and CDR2 FQGNSA. The CDR3 extends over 14 amino acids. The CDR3 DNA, read in part, is TGTGCCAGCAGCCCCCGACAGGGCTGGGGGCCC. This codes for CASSPRQGWGP. The full CDR3 protein is CASSPRQGWGPQHF.